Below are 24 T cell receptor beta chains sequenced from a single sample in a study of blood T cell repertoires in COVID-19. The method was immunoSEQ multiplex PCR; TCRdb's version includes in-frame clones alone and lacks a portion of them. The table shows about 83,000 clones, with 85% to 90% occurring only once. The material sequenced was peripheral blood. The receptors were sampled from a man older than 75 with active or convalescent COVID-19.

CDR3 nucleotide sequence: TGCGCCAGCAGCCAAGAGGGGTCAGGGCTTTCACCCCTCCACTTT. Amino acids: CASSQEGSGLSPLHF. The chain joins TRBV4-1 to TRBJ1-6; perhaps TRBD1 as D (5 bases). V was pared by 0 bases and J by 9 bases, with 12 bases between. This CDR3 contains 15 residues. Germline lookup yields CDR1 MGHRA and CDR2 YSYEKL.

V usage is TRBV19 and J usage is TRBJ1-4; D is undetermined. CDR1 is LNHDA and CDR2 is SQIVND in the germline V gene (reference sequence). CDR3 length equals 15 residues. V was pared by 0 bases and J by 2 bases, with 7 bases between. The CDR3 nucleotides read TGTGCCAGTAGTATAGATCTGGCTACTAATGAAAAACTGTTTTTT. Translation: CASSIDLATNEKLFF.

V usage is TRBV11-3 and J usage is TRBJ1-1; D remains ambiguous. Trimming removed 4 bases at V and 9 bases at J, with 12 bases between. Looked up from germline, CDR1 is SGHNT and CDR2 is YENEEA. This CDR3 region has 12 residues. CDR3 sequence reads: CASSSNQNKAFF. The CDR3 region has the DNA TGTGCCAGCAGCTCCAACCAAAACAAAGCTTTCTTT.

V gene TRBV18 combines with J gene TRBJ1-1, with D unclear. The CDR3 totals 15 residues. Trimming stripped 3 bases from V and 4 bases from J, with 15 bases between. CDR1 is KGHSH and CDR2 is LQKENI in the germline V gene. In DNA, the CDR3 is TGTGCCAGCTCACCGACCTCCCGGGATGGCACTGAAGCTTTCTTT. It encodes CASSPTSRDGTEAFF.

This chain uses TRBV10-3 with TRBJ2-2, with 14 bases fitting TRBD2. This CDR3 is 19 amino acids long. Germline V gene sequence: CDR1 ENHRY, CDR2 SYGVKD. Losses at the gene ends were 2 bases for V and 2 bases for J; bases not matched to a gene: 7. Here the CDR3 reads CAISETGTSGGLNTGELFF. The CDR3 DNA sequence: TGTGCCATCAGTGAGACCGGGACTAGCGGGGGCCTTAACACCGGGGAGCTGTTTTTT.

This sequence joins TRBV18 and TRBJ1-3, with 10 positions matching TRBD1. The CDR3 has 18 amino acids. The germline gives CDR1 KGHSH, CDR2 LQKENI. Losses at the gene ends were 2 bases for V and 4 bases for J; bases not matched to a gene: 11. For the CDR3, the DNA is TGTGCCAGCTCACCAACCGGGACAGGGGCCCTTCGGGGAAACACCATATATTTT. Its protein is CASSPTGTGALRGNTIYF.

V usage is TRBV27 and J usage is TRBJ1-5; D is undetermined. The CDR3 has 14 amino acids. Germline CDR1 and CDR2: MNHEY and SMNVEV (reference sequence). Trimming stripped 9 bases from V and 5 bases from J, with 17 bases between. In DNA form, the CDR3 reads TGTGCCAGTGCCCCGGGGTGGGGAGATCAGCCCCAGCATTTT. Translated: CASAPGWGDQPQHF.

The J gene is TRBJ2-3, the V gene TRBV18, with 10 bases matching TRBD1. V gave up 6 bases and J gave up 4 bases; unmatched junction bases: 4. The CDR3 runs 14 residues. CDR1 is KGHSH, CDR2 LQKENI, per germline. The CDR3 loop reads CASSRDRGADTQYF. In nucleotides, the CDR3 is TGTGCCAGCTCCCGGGACAGGGGTGCAGATACGCAGTATTTT.

The chain is built from TRBV6-5 and TRBJ1-1; D ambiguous. The CDR3 runs to 13 residues. V lost 2 bases and J lost 3, with 7 bases in between. Germline V gene sequence: CDR1 MNHEY, CDR2 SVGAGI. CDR3 in DNA: TGTGCCAGCAGTTACCGGAGGGACACTGAAGCTTTCTTT. Protein product: CASSYRRDTEAFF.

This rearrangement joins TRBV7-9 to TRBJ2-2; D is possibly TRBD2 (5 bases). V gave up 4 bases and J gave up 1 base, with 7 bases separating them. The CDR3 consists of 14 residues. The germline V gene encodes CDR1 SEHNR and CDR2 FQNEAQ (reference sequence). The DNA of the CDR3 is TGTGCCAGCAGCTCGGACTGGAACACCGGGGAGCTGTTTTTT. Translating gives CASSSDWNTGELFF.

This chain uses TRBV12-5 with TRBJ2-7, with 12 bases that match TRBD1. With 5 bases clipped from V and 6 bases from J, the junction kept 5 bases outside the gene matches. The CDR3 is 14 residues long. The germline V gene encodes CDR1 LGHNT and CDR2 FRNRAP. CDR3: CASGPGQGAFEQYV. DNA for the CDR3: TGTGCTAGTGGTCCGGGACAGGGGGCGTTCGAGCAGTACGTC.

The J gene is TRBJ2-1, the V gene TRBV30; D gene uncertain. This CDR3 has 15 residues. Per germline, CDR1 GTSNPN and CDR2 SVGIG (reference sequence). Trimming shortened V by 3 bases and J by 3 bases, and 15 bases separated the two germline ends. CDR3 in amino acids: CAWRSETVGYNEQFF. CDR3 DNA: TGTGCCTGGAGATCGGAGACGGTGGGCTACAATGAGCAGTTCTTC.

The rearrangement joins TRBV7-9 to TRBJ2-5, with TRBD1 identical over 7 bases. V shed 5 bases, J shed 2 bases, and the junction held 8 bases outside the gene matches. This CDR3 contains 15 residues. The V gene's germline CDR1 is SEHNR and CDR2 FQNEAQ (reference sequence). DNA for the CDR3: TGTGCCAGCAGCGCTTCGTTGACAGGGCAAGAGACCCAGTACTTC. Its translation is CASSASLTGQETQYF.

J is TRBJ2-2 and V is TRBV15; a weak D match, TRBD2 (6 bases). The germline V gene has CDR1 LNHNV and CDR2 YYDKDF (reference sequence). V was cut by 1 base and J by 1 base, with 10 bases left in between. This CDR3 contains 16 residues. The CDR3 loop is CATSRVGTQNTGELFF. CDR3 bases: TGTGCCACCAGCAGAGTTGGGACTCAGAACACCGGGGAGCTGTTTTTT.

The chain couples TRBV7-2 to TRBJ2-5; TRBD2 might be the D (7 bases). Germline CDR1 SGHTA, CDR2 FQGNSA. V was cut by 11 bases and J by 2 bases, with 18 bases left in between. The CDR3 covers 14 residues. CDR3 sequence reads: CASGGRGYQETQYF. DNA of the CDR3: TGTGCCTCGGGGGGCAGGGGATATCAAGAGACCCAGTACTTC.

The CDR3 DNA reads as TGTGCCACCAGTGATCCGAGGACTAGCGGGAGGCCGCAAGAGACCCAGTACTTC. Translation: CATSDPRTSGRPQETQYF. The chain uses TRBV24-1 and TRBJ2-5, with 14 bases lining up with TRBD2. Germline CDR1 is KGHDR and CDR2 is SFDVKD. The ends lost 3 bases at V and 2 bases at J; junction bases unmatched: 7. The CDR3 totals 18 residues.

The chain has TRBV11-2 and TRBJ1-1, with D unclear. CDR1 is SGHAT, CDR2 FQNNGV, per germline. The ends were cut back, 5 bases at V and 3 bases at J, with 13 bases in the middle. The CDR3 has 14 amino acids. CDR3 region: CASSDHMRDTEAFF. DNA of the CDR3: TGTGCCAGCAGCGACCACATGAGGGACACTGAAGCTTTCTTT.

The rearrangement joins TRBV5-1 to TRBJ2-3, with 9 bases identical to TRBD2. V was clipped by 2 bases and J by 2 bases; unmatched bases: 3. The CDR3 is 15 residues long. Germline V CDR1 and CDR2: SGHRS, YFSETQ. In nucleotides, the CDR3 is TGCGCCAGCAGCTTTCTAGCGGGACACACAGATACGCAGTATTTT. Protein: CASSFLAGHTDTQYF.

This chain joins TRBV7-2 and TRBJ2-2; 8 nucleotides match TRBD1. The CDR3 is 16 residues long. Per the germline V gene, CDR1 is SGHTA and CDR2 is FQGNSA. The V and J ends lost 5 bases and 6 bases, in that order; junction bases with no gene match: 11. As DNA, the CDR3 is TGTGCCAGCAGCACGTCCGGGACAGGTTTGGCCGGGGAGCTGTTTTTT. Its protein is CASSTSGTGLAGELFF.

This chain uses TRBV5-1 with TRBJ2-5, with D uncertain. This CDR3 is built from 13 residues. Germline CDR1 and CDR2: SGHRS and YFSETQ. Trimming removed 1 base from V and 5 bases from J, with 9 bases in between. In nucleotides, the CDR3 is TGCGCCAGCAGCTTGCGTCACTCCGAGACCCAGTACTTC. This gives the protein CASSLRHSETQYF.

The rearrangement links TRBV10-1 to TRBJ1-5; 8 bases are shared with TRBD1. The trim removed 3 bases at V and 5 bases at J, leaving 6 bases unmatched. Germline CDR1 and CDR2: WNHNN and SYGVQD (reference sequence). The CDR3 sequence is 15 residues long. The CDR3 loop reads CASSENRGFDQPQHF. DNA for the CDR3: TGCGCCAGCAGTGAAAACAGGGGGTTCGATCAGCCCCAGCATTTT.

The chain carries TRBV18 and TRBJ2-5; 8 bases map to TRBD2. V was clipped by 0 bases and J by 4 bases; unmatched bases: 4. This CDR3 region has 15 residues. Germline V CDR1 and CDR2: KGHSH, LQKENI. The CDR3 nucleotides are TGTGCCAGCTCACCACCGGGACTAGGCCTAGAGACCCAGTACTTC. This gives the protein CASSPPGLGLETQYF.

The CDR3 loop is CASSPTQAISYNEQFF. CDR3 in DNA: TGTGCCAGCAGCCCCACGCAGGCCATTTCATACAATGAGCAGTTCTTC. The chain uses TRBV7-3 and TRBJ2-1; D not resolved. Germline loops: CDR1 SGHTA, CDR2 FQGTGA. The V and J ends lost 5 bases and 4 bases respectively, with 18 bases between them. The CDR3 is 16 residues long.

This chain links TRBV3-1 (or the pseudogene TRBV3-2) with TRBJ1-3; the D is unclear. The germline CDR1 and CDR2 sequences are LGHDT and YNNKEL (reference sequence). The CDR3 extends over 14 amino acids. Trimming stripped 0 bases from V and 7 bases from J, with 10 bases between. The CDR3 bases are TGTGCCAGCAGCCAAGATGGAGGGAGGAACACCATATATTTT. Protein product: CASSQDGGRNTIYF.